This T cell receptor (beta chain) was sequenced in a study of cytomegalovirus exposure and HLA in healthy donors. The study's findings and limits: Among TCR sequences, most were rare, though some public TCRs appeared in many donors.

Worth noting for this clone: The antigen remains undetermined.

V gave up 7 bases and J gave up 9 bases, with 10 bases separating them. Germline CDR1 reads MNHNS; CDR2 reads SASEGT. The CDR3 consists of 11 residues. Produced via immunoSEQ multiplex PCR; TCRdb's table is partial and in-frame only. The data show 120,000 or so clones, more than 70% seen once. Sequenced input: PBMCs. This chain links TRBV6-1 with TRBJ2-1, with D possibly TRBD1 on 5 matching bases. The TCR comes from a woman between 18 and 29 years old in good health and CMV-seronegative. This CDR3 reads CASTPGREQFF. The CDR3 nucleotides are TGTGCCAGCACCCCAGGGCGTGAGCAGTTCTTC.